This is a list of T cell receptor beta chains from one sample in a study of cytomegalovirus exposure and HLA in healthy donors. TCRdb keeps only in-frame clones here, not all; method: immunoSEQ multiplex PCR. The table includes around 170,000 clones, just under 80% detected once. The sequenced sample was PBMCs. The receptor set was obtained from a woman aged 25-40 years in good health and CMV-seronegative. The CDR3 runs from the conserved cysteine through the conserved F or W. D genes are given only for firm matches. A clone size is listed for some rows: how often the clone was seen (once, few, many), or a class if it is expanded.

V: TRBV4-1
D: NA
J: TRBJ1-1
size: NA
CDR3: CASSQDRGTRNTEAFF
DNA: TGCGCCAGCAGCCAAGATAGAGGAACGCGGAACACTGAAGCTTTCTTT

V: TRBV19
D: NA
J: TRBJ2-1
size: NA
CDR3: CASSMSSWSNEQFF
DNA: TGTGCCAGTAGTATGTCGTCTTGGAGTAATGAGCAGTTCTTC

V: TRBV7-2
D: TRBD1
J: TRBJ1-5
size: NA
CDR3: CASSRTGPTWQPQHF
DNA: TGTGCCAGCAGCAGGACAGGCCCTACGTGGCAGCCCCAGCATTTT

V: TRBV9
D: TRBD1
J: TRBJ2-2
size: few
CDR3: CASSVEQGGSGELFF
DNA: TGTGCCAGCAGCGTAGAACAGGGGGGAAGCGGGGAGCTGTTTTTT

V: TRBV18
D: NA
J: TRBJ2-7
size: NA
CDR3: CASSSTGRWDF
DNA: TGTGCCAGCTCGTCCACAGGCCGGTGGGACTTC

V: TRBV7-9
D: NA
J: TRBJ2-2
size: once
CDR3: CASSLLVQLNTGELFF
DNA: TGTGCCAGCAGCTTATTAGTACAGCTTAACACCGGGGAGCTGTTTTTT

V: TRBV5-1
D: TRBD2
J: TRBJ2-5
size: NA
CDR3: CASSFGGGQETQYF
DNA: TGCGCCAGCAGCTTCGGGGGGGGTCAAGAGACCCAGTACTTC

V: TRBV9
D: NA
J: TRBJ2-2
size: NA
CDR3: CASSVGTPLTGELFF
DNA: TGTGCCAGCAGCGTCGGGACTCCCCTCACCGGGGAGCTGTTTTTT

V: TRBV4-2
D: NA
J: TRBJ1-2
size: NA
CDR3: CASSQDLSSGATYGYTF
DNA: TGTGCCAGCAGCCAAGATCTTTCTTCAGGGGCCACCTATGGCTACACCTTC

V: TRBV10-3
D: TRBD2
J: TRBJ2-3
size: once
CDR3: CAISTSGGLDTQYF
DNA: TGTGCCATCAGTACTAGCGGGGGGTTGGATACGCAGTATTTT

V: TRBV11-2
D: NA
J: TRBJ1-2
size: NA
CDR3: CASSPDIYYGYTF
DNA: TGTGCCAGCAGCCCGGACATTTACTATGGCTACACCTTC

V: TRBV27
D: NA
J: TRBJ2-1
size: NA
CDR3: CASSTRNNDGQFF
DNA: TGTGCCAGCAGTACCCGAAACAATGATGGGCAGTTCTTC

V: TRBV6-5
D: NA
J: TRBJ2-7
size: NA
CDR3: CASRNGAAYEQYF
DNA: TGTGCCAGCAGGAATGGGGCGGCCTACGAGCAGTACTTC

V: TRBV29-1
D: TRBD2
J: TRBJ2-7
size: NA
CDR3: CSVGGLAGEAYEQYF
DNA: TGCAGCGTTGGGGGACTAGCGGGGGAGGCCTACGAGCAGTACTTC

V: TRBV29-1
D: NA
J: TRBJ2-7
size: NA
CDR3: CSSSDVRYEQYF
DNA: TGCAGCTCTTCTGACGTGAGGTACGAGCAGTACTTC

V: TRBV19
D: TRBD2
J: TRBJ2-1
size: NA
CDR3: CASIIGLAGWYNEQFF
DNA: TGTGCCAGTATAATAGGACTAGCGGGGTGGTACAATGAGCAGTTCTTC

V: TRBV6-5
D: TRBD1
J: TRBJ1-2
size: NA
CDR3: CASSSTGANYGYTF
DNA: TGTGCCAGCAGCTCGACAGGGGCTAACTATGGCTACACCTTC

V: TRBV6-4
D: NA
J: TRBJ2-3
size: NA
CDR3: CASSVDSFPSDTQYF
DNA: TGTGCCAGCAGTGTGGACAGTTTTCCCTCAGATACGCAGTATTTT

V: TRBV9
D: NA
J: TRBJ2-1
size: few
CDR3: CASSVDDRYYNEQFF
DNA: TGTGCCAGCAGCGTAGATGACAGGTACTACAATGAGCAGTTCTTC

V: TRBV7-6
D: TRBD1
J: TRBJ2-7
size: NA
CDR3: CASSSHLRGGVGYEQYF
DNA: TGTGCCAGCAGCTCCCACCTGAGAGGGGGCGTTGGCTACGAGCAGTACTTC

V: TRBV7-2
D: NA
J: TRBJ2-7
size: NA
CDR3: CASSPGTGGFREQYF
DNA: TGTGCCAGCAGCCCCGGCACCGGGGGATTTCGAGAGCAGTACTTC

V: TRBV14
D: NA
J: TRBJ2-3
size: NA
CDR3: CASSYTTGGTDTQYF
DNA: TGTGCCAGCAGCTATACCACGGGGGGCACAGATACGCAGTATTTT

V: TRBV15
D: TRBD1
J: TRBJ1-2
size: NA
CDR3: CATSKGDSNRYGYTF
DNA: TGTGCCACCAGCAAAGGGGACAGCAACCGCTATGGCTACACCTTC

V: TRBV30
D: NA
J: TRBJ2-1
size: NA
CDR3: CAWNRASYNEQFF
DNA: TGTGCCTGGAACAGGGCCTCCTACAATGAGCAGTTCTTC

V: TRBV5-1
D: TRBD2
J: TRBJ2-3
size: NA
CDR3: CASGEREGTDTQYF
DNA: TGCGCCAGCGGGGAGCGGGAGGGTACAGATACGCAGTATTTT

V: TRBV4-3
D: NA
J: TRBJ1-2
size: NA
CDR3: CASSLSLGYGYTF
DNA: TGCGCCAGCAGCCTCTCCCTAGGCTATGGCTACACCTTC

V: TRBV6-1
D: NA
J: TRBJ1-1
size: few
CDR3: CASSEWGLEAFF
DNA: TGTGCCAGCAGTGAATGGGGGCTCGAAGCTTTCTTT

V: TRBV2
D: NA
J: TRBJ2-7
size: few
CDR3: CASSGLPYEQYF
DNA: TGTGCCAGTTCAGGGCTACCCTACGAGCAGTACTTC

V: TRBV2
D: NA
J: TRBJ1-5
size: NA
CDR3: CASSEYQDSNQPQHF
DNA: TGTGCCAGCAGTGAATATCAGGATAGCAATCAGCCCCAGCATTTT

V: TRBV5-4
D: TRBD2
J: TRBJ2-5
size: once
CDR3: CASSLANRGGQETQYF
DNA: TGTGCCAGCAGCTTGGCCAATCGGGGGGGACAAGAGACCCAGTACTTC

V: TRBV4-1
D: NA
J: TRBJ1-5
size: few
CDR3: CASSQGTGIVQPQHF
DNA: TGCGCCAGCAGCCAAGGAACAGGGATAGTACAGCCCCAGCATTTT

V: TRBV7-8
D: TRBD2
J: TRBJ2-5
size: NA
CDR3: CASSLAGGGGETQYF
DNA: TGTGCCAGCAGCTTAGCCGGCGGGGGGGGAGAGACCCAGTACTTC

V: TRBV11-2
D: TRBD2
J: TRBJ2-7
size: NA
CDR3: CASSLGGSSYEQYF
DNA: TGTGCCAGCAGCTTGGGGGGGAGCTCCTACGAGCAGTACTTC

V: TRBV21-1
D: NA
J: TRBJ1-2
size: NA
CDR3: CASSTRQIYGYTF
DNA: TGTGCCAGCAGCACGAGACAGATCTATGGCTACACCTTC

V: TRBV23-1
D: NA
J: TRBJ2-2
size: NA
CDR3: CASSQSNRSAFNTGELFF
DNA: TGCGCCAGCAGTCAATCTAACCGGAGTGCCTTTAACACCGGGGAGCTGTTTTTT

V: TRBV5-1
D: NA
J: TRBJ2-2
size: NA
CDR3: CASSFVGGELFF
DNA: TGCGCCAGCAGCTTTGTGGGGGGTGAGCTGTTTTTT

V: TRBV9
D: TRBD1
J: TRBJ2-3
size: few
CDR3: CASSPLWTGGVDTQYF
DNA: TGTGCCAGCAGCCCTTTATGGACAGGGGGTGTAGATACGCAGTATTTT

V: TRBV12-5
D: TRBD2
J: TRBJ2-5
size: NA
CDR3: CASGPTGGGTQYF
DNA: TGTGCTAGTGGACCTACGGGAGGCGGGACCCAGTACTTC

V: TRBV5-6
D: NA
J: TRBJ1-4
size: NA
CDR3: CASSQTGLSEKLFF
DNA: TGTGCCAGCAGCCAAACAGGGCTCAGCGAAAAACTGTTTTTT

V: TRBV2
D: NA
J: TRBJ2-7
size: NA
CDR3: CASTRVPLHEQYF
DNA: TGTGCCAGCACCCGGGTACCTCTCCACGAGCAGTACTTC

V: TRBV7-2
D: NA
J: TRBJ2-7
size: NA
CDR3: CASSQEAHYEQYF
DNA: TGTGCCAGCAGCCAAGAGGCCCACTACGAGCAGTACTTC

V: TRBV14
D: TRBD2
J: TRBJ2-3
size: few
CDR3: CASSPGGGTDTQYF
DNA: TGTGCCAGCAGCCCGGGGGGGGGCACAGATACGCAGTATTTT

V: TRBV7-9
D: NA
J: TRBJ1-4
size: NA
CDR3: CASSLDVRTSTNEKLFF
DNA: TGTGCCAGCAGCTTAGACGTTAGGACATCAACTAATGAAAAACTGTTTTTT

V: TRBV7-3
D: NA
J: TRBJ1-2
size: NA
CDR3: CASSLGQFDGYTF
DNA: TGTGCCAGCAGCTTAGGGCAGTTCGATGGCTACACCTTC

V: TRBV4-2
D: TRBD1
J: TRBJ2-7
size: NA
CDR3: CASSQEWDRRSYEQYF
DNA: TGTGCCAGCAGCCAAGAGTGGGACAGGCGATCCTACGAGCAGTACTTC

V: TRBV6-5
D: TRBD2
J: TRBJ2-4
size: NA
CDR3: CASSLSGRGDIQYF
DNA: TGTGCCAGCAGCCTAAGCGGGCGGGGGGACATTCAGTACTTC

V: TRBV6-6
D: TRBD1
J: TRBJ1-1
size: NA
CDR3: CASRSRLTGGVREAFF
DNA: TGTGCCAGCAGATCCCGCCTAACAGGGGGCGTACGGGAAGCTTTCTTT

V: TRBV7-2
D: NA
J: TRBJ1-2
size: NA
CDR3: CASSEGVSYGYTF
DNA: TGTGCCAGCAGCGAGGGGGTTAGCTATGGCTACACCTTC

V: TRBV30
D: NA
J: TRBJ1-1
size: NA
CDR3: CAWSVGGDLEAFF
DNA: TGTGCCTGGAGTGTGGGGGGGGACCTTGAAGCTTTCTTT